These T cell receptor beta chains were read from a single sample in a study of blood T cells in healthy people across ages. TCRdb itself ran the 5' RACE reads through MiXCR, one entry per CDR3 protein. The table records about 670,000 distinct CDR3 sequences, around 43% of them present only once. Material: blood. Receptor source: a man older than 75 in good health. The CDR3 runs from the conserved cysteine through the conserved F or W. Fields, in order: J gene, clone size, D gene, V gene, CDR3 DNA, CDR3 protein. The D gene is left open where the match is weak. A row's size may be missing; if present it is once, few, many or a size class.

TRBJ2-7 | few | NA | TRBV7-9 | TGTGCCAGCAGCTGGATAGGGGAAGAGCAGTACTTC | CASSWIGEEQYF
TRBJ2-5 | NA | TRBD2 | TRBV3-1 | TGTGCCAGCAGCCAAGGGTCCAGACTAGCGGGGGGGCCAGAGACCCAGTACTTC | CASSQGSRLAGGPETQYF
TRBJ2-5 | many | TRBD1 | TRBV5-6 | TGTGCCAGCAGCTTGGCTATAGAGGCGATAGGACAGGGTGGAGAGACCCAGTACTTC | CASSLAIEAIGQGGETQYF
TRBJ1-5 | few | TRBD1 | TRBV19 | TGTGCCAGTAGTATAGATTGGGACAGGGGGCGTAGAGGCGGTCAGCCCCAGCATTTT | CASSIDWDRGRRGGQPQHF
TRBJ2-3 | many | TRBD2 | TRBV27 | TGTGCCAGCAGTTTACGGGACACCGGAGGACTAGCGGGGGGGCTAGGAACAGATACGCAGTATTTT | CASSLRDTGGLAGGLGTDTQYF
TRBJ2-1 | few | TRBD1 | TRBV2 | TGTGCCGGCCCGGGACAGGGGGCGCGGGGAGATGTCAGTGAGCAGTTCTTC | CAGPGQGARGDVSEQFF
TRBJ2-3 | NA | TRBD2 | TRBV25-1 | TGTGCCAGCACCGGGACTAGCGGGAGGGCCCCCCCAGATACGCAGTATTTT | CASTGTSGRAPPDTQYF
TRBJ1-6 | NA | NA | TRBV3-1 | TGTGCCAGCAGCCTTCAAAGACAGGCCAGCTCCTATAATTCACCCCTCCACTTT | CASSLQRQASSYNSPLHF
TRBJ2-1 | NA | NA | TRBV6-2/TRBV6-3 | TGTGCCAGCAGTTACTCGATTCTAGCGTCCTACAATGAGCAGTTCTTC | CASSYSILASYNEQFF
TRBJ1-6 | NA | NA | TRBV6-4 | TGTGCCAGCAGTCCCGAACAGGGTTCACCCCTCCACTTT | CASSPEQGSPLHF
TRBJ2-7 | NA | TRBD2 | TRBV14 | TGTGCCAGCAGTCTCCTGACTAGCGGGGGAGCCGAGCAGTACTTC | CASSLLTSGGAEQYF
TRBJ2-7 | NA | NA | TRBV18 | TGTGCCAGCTCACCATCAACAGCGCCTGCAAGCTACGAGCAGTACTTC | CASSPSTAPASYEQYF
TRBJ2-1 | few | TRBD2 | TRBV2 | TGTGCCAGCACCGCGGGACTAGTAGGGGGCAATGAGCAGTTCTTC | CASTAGLVGGNEQFF
TRBJ2-5 | NA | NA | TRBV12-3/TRBV12-4 | TGTGCCAGCAGTCTCATCGTACCGGGATACAGACAAGAGACCCAGTACTTC | CASSLIVPGYRQETQYF
TRBJ2-7 | NA | TRBD1 | TRBV6-4 | TGTGCCAGCAGTGACCCGGACAGGTTAGGCGCCTACGAGCAGTACTTC | CASSDPDRLGAYEQYF
TRBJ2-7 | NA | NA | TRBV7-6 | TGTGCCAGCAGCTTACAGGAGTACGAGCAGTACTTC | CASSLQEYEQYF
TRBJ1-5 | few | TRBD1 | TRBV4-2 | TGTGCCAGCAGCCTCTCACAGGGGTCGGGAGTAGGCAATCAGCCCCAGCATTTT | CASSLSQGSGVGNQPQHF
TRBJ2-7 | once | NA | TRBV5-5 | TGTGCCAGCAGCTCCCCGGGTTCATACGAGCGGTACTTC | CASSSPGSYERYF
TRBJ2-7 | NA | TRBD2 | TRBV20-1 | TGCAGTGCTAGAAATAGCGGGAGGATCTACGAGCAGTACTTC | CSARNSGRIYEQYF
TRBJ2-7 | NA | TRBD1 | TRBV6-1 | TGTGCCAGCAGTGAAACCCGGACAGGGGCCTACGAGCAGTACTTC | CASSETRTGAYEQYF
TRBJ1-1 | NA | TRBD1 | TRBV6-6 | TGTGCCAGCACCGACCTCGGACACAGGGGCGTGAACACTGAAGCTTTCTTT | CASTDLGHRGVNTEAFF
TRBJ2-7 | NA | TRBD2 | TRBV5-1 | TGCGCCAGCAGCCGGACTAGCGGGGGGGCCTCCGTCAACTACGAGCAGTACTTC | CASSRTSGGASVNYEQYF
TRBJ1-4 | NA | NA | TRBV21-1 | TGTGCCAGCAGCCCAGGGACGAAAAATGAAAAACTGTTTTTT | CASSPGTKNEKLFF
TRBJ2-1 | few | TRBD1 | TRBV3-1 | TGTGCCAGCAGCCAAGGCGGGACAGGGTTACTTGAGCAGTTCTTC | CASSQGGTGLLEQFF
TRBJ2-7 | many | TRBD1 | TRBV29-1 | TGCAGCGTAAGACAGGGGGCCCCTTCCTACGAGCAGTACTTC | CSVRQGAPSYEQYF
TRBJ1-2 | NA | TRBD1 | TRBV15 | TGTGCCACCAGCGTACGGACAGGGGCTGGCTACACCTTC | CATSVRTGAGYTF
TRBJ1-4 | many | NA | TRBV5-1 | TGCGCCAGCCGCCCGGGATCGGGTAATGAAAAACTGTTTTTT | CASRPGSGNEKLFF
TRBJ1-5 | few | NA | TRBV4-3 | TGCGCCAGCAGCCAAGAACAGGGACGCAATCAGCCCCAGCATTTT | CASSQEQGRNQPQHF
TRBJ1-5 | once | NA | TRBV3-1 | TGTGCCAGCAGCCAAGATGAGCACAATCAGCCCCAGCATTTT | CASSQDEHNQPQHF
TRBJ1-2 | NA | NA | TRBV15 | TGTGCCACCAGCGGGCAGGGACCGAGCTATGGCTACACCTTC | CATSGQGPSYGYTF
TRBJ2-1 | NA | NA | TRBV7-9 | TGTGCCAGCGAGGCCTACAATGAGCAGTTCTTC | CASEAYNEQFF
TRBJ2-3 | NA | NA | TRBV3-1 | TGTGCCAGCAGTCGGGCAATGACTAGCACAGATACGCAGTATTTT | CASSRAMTSTDTQYF
TRBJ1-1 | few | NA | TRBV10-1 | TGCGCCAGCAGCCCCAACAGGGTCCGGGGTGAAGCTTTCTTT | CASSPNRVRGEAFF
TRBJ1-6 | few | TRBD1 | TRBV7-2 | TGTGCCAGCGCGGGACAGGGGGGACAGTCACCCCTCCACTTT | CASAGQGGQSPLHF
TRBJ2-3 | NA | TRBD1 | TRBV20-1 | TGCAGTGCTAGAGGGGGCGGACAGGGTGGAGATACGCAGTATTTT | CSARGGGQGGDTQYF
TRBJ2-3 | NA | NA | TRBV27 | TGTGCCAGCAGGTTACAGGTCGTCACAGATACGCAGTATTTT | CASRLQVVTDTQYF
TRBJ2-5 | NA | TRBD2 | TRBV6-2/TRBV6-3 | TGTGCCAGCAGTTACTCTTCAGCGGGAGGAGGCGAGACCCAGTACTTC | CASSYSSAGGGETQYF
TRBJ2-5 | many | NA | TRBV5-1 | TGCGCCAGCAGCTTGGTCCCGCAGAGCCAAGAGACCCAGTACTTC | CASSLVPQSQETQYF
TRBJ2-3 | NA | TRBD2 | TRBV5-1 | TGCGCCAGCCACCCGGGGGGGAGCACAGATACGCAGTATTTT | CASHPGGSTDTQYF
TRBJ2-7 | NA | TRBD2 | TRBV7-2 | TGTGCCAGCAGCTCACTGACTAGCGGGGGGGCCTACGAGCAGTACTTC | CASSSLTSGGAYEQYF
TRBJ2-7 | NA | NA | TRBV6-2/TRBV6-3 | TGTGCCAGCAGCCAACTCGGTGCTATCAAACCGTCCGAGCAGTACTTC | CASSQLGAIKPSEQYF
TRBJ2-3 | NA | TRBD2 | TRBV15 | TGTGCCACCAGCAGAGTACGGCTAGCGGCAGATACGCAGTATTTT | CATSRVRLAADTQYF
TRBJ2-3 | NA | NA | TRBV11-1 | TGTGCCAGCAGCCCAGTGGACACAGATACGCAGTATTTT | CASSPVDTDTQYF
TRBJ2-3 | NA | NA | TRBV5-1 | TGCGCCAGCAGCCCTTCAGCGGGCACAGATACGCAGTATTTT | CASSPSAGTDTQYF